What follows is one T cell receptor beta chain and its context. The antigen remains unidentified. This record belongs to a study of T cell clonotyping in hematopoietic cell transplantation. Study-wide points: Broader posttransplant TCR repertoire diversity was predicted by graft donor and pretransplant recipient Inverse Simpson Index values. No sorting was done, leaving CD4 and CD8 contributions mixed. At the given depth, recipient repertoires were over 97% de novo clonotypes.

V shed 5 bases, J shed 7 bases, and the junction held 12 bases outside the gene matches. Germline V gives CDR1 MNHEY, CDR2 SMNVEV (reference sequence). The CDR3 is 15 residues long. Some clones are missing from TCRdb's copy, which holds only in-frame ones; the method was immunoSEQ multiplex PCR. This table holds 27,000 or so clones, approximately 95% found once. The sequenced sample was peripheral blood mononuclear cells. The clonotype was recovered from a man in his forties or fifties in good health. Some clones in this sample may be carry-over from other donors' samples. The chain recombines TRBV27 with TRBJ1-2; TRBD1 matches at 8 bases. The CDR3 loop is CASSPSRQGLSGYTF. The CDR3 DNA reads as TGTGCCAGCAGTCCCTCCCGACAGGGGTTATCTGGCTACACCTTC.